This section outlines one TCR beta chain sequence together with its context. These data come from a study of blood T cell repertoires in COVID-19. Study context: There were acute and convalescent COVID-19 samples, and they came from the United States, Italy and Spain.

The protocol was immunoSEQ multiplex PCR, while the TCRdb copy is restricted to in-frame clones and leaves out a portion. Of 120,000 or so clones in the sample, roughly 77% were seen once. Germline V gene sequence: CDR1 SGHVS, CDR2 FQNEAQ. The CDR3 contains 13 residues. V gave up 6 bases and J gave up 3 bases, with 12 bases separating them. This chain connects TRBV7-8 to TRBJ2-7; D might be TRBD2 (5 bases). Sequencing was performed on peripheral blood. This sequence originates from a man aged 55 to 70 with active or convalescent COVID-19. The CDR3 nucleotides read TGTGCCAGCAGTTCAGACTATCTCTACGAGCAGTACTTC. It specifies CASSSDYLYEQYF.